The 13 T cell receptor beta chains in this list originate from one sample, sequenced in a study of OX40 agonist ivuxolimab in advanced cancers. Data came from immunoSEQ multiplex PCR; TCRdb stores just in-frame clones and leaves some out. The sample consists of about 76,000 clones, less than 90% of them appearing once. The material was CD4+ or CD8+ T cells sorted from blood, obtained in a trial of the OX40 agonist ivuxolimab. Source of these receptors: an adult with an advanced solid tumor such as melanoma, head and neck, liver or kidney cancer.

The chain employs TRBV11-2 and TRBJ2-1; D might be TRBD2 (5 bases). This CDR3 has 18 residues. Trimming took off 0 bases at V and 5 bases at J, with 20 bases between the two ends. Germline loops: CDR1 SGHAT, CDR2 FQNNGV. The CDR3 here is CASSLEWRRIHLNNEQFF. The CDR3 region has the DNA TGTGCCAGCAGCTTAGAATGGAGGAGGATCCACTTAAACAATGAGCAGTTCTTC.

J is TRBJ1-5 and V is TRBV5-5; 8 nucleotides line up with TRBD1. Germline CDR1 reads SGHKS; CDR2 reads YYEKEE (reference sequence). V trimming: 4 bases; J trimming: 0 bases; junction bases outside the gene matches: 6. The CDR3 contains 16 residues. The CDR3 protein is CASSPYRGDSNQPQHF. In DNA form, the CDR3 reads TGTGCCAGCAGCCCTTACAGGGGGGATAGCAATCAGCCCCAGCATTTT.

This rearrangement joins TRBV14 to TRBJ1-1; a weak D match, TRBD1 (5 bases). Trimming left V 6 bases short and J 4 bases short, with 12 bases between. Germline V lookup: CDR1 SGHDN, CDR2 FVKESK. The CDR3 is made up of 13 amino acids. The CDR3 sequence: CASRAGRATEAFF. CDR3 sequence (DNA): TGTGCCAGCAGGGCAGGGCGGGCCACTGAAGCTTTCTTT.

The chain recombines TRBV19 with TRBJ1-2; 7 bases line up with TRBD1. The CDR3 length is 16 residues. V shed 3 bases, J shed 4 bases, and the junction held 11 bases outside the gene matches. Germline-derived CDR1 and CDR2 are LNHDA and SQIVND (reference sequence). CDR3 residues: CASSIRQGRGFYGYTF. DNA of the CDR3: TGTGCCAGTAGTATCCGACAGGGAAGGGGCTTCTATGGCTACACCTTC.

The chain carries TRBV2 and TRBJ2-2, with 7 bases identical to TRBD1. V was pared by 7 bases and J by 5 bases, with 4 bases of the junction left unmatched. CDR3 length equals 13 residues. Germline lookup yields CDR1 SNHLY and CDR2 FYNNEI. The CDR3 coding sequence is TGTGCCAGCACAGGGACAGCAACCGGGGAGCTGTTTTTT. Translated, it gives CASTGTATGELFF.

In this sample, this clone turned up a few times. The CDR3 DNA reads TGTGCCAGCAGCGTGGGTCAGGGGACTAATGAAAAACTGTTTTTT. Encoded protein: CASSVGQGTNEKLFF. V gene TRBV9 combines with J gene TRBJ1-4, with a tentative D call TRBD1 (6 bases). The germline gives CDR1 SGDLS, CDR2 YYNGEE. This CDR3 spans 15 amino acids. Trimming took 2 bases from V and 2 from J, leaving 10 bases between them.

There are a few counts of this clone. This sequence joins TRBV12-5 and TRBJ1-1, with D perhaps TRBD1 (5 bases). Trimming cost V 0 bases and J 1 base, with 12 bases left between them. Per the germline V gene, CDR1 is LGHNT and CDR2 is FRNRAP. The length of the CDR3 is 16 residues. CDR3: CASGLVRGEGNTEAFF. The DNA for the CDR3 is TGTGCTAGTGGTTTGGTAAGGGGAGAGGGGAACACTGAAGCTTTCTTT.

The gene calls are TRBV7-2 and TRBJ1-2; TRBD1 might be the D (6 bases). Trimming removed 3 bases at V and 7 bases at J, with 18 bases between. The CDR3 contains 15 residues. Per the germline V gene, CDR1 is SGHTA and CDR2 is FQGNSA. This CDR3 reads CASSLGVGAGVGYTF. In DNA, the CDR3 is TGTGCCAGCAGCTTGGGGGTGGGAGCAGGGGTTGGCTACACCTTC.

This chain links TRBV7-3 with TRBJ2-1, with D perhaps given as TRBD1 or TRBD2 (5 bases each). V was trimmed by 2 bases and J by 6 bases, leaving 14 bases between them. This CDR3 region has 15 residues. Germline V gene data show CDR1 as SGHTA and CDR2 as FQGTGA. CDR3 amino acids: CASSLGASPGNEQFF. Written as DNA, the CDR3 is TGTGCCAGCAGCTTAGGGGCTAGCCCGGGCAATGAGCAGTTCTTC.

This clone was seen once. V is TRBV7-9 and J is TRBJ2-7; TRBD2 matches at 11 bases. Germline V CDR1 and CDR2: SEHNR, FQNEAQ (reference sequence). V lost 5 bases, J lost 6 bases, and 9 bases stayed unmatched. This CDR3 region has 15 residues. CDR3 nucleotide sequence: TGTGCCAGCAGCCCCGAGGGACTAGCGGTAGGCGAGCAGTACTTC. It is translated as CASSPEGLAVGEQYF.

The chain has TRBV7-9 and TRBJ1-5; D remains unclear. V lost 5 bases, J lost 5 bases, and 7 bases lay in between. This CDR3 has 12 residues. Germline CDR1 reads SEHNR; CDR2 reads FQNEAQ (reference sequence). CDR3 in amino acids: CASSARDQPQHF. CDR3 coding DNA: TGTGCCAGCAGCGCCCGAGATCAGCCCCAGCATTTT.

CDR3 DNA: TGTGCCAGCACCCCGACACAACCTTCCTACGAGCAGTACTTC. This translates into CASTPTQPSYEQYF. V usage is TRBV7-6 and J usage is TRBJ2-7; D is undetermined. The germline CDR1 and CDR2 sequences are SGHVS and FNYEAQ. The CDR3 is 14 amino acids. The V end lost 7 bases, the J end lost 1 base, and 14 bases lay between the germline ends.

This clone occurred a few times. The rearrangement links TRBV6-1 to TRBJ1-1, with D hard to call. The CDR3 covers 12 residues. V gave up 5 bases and J gave up 1 base, with 5 bases separating them. Germline loops: CDR1 MNHNS, CDR2 SASEGT. Here the CDR3 reads CASSLPNTEAFF. The CDR3 region has the DNA TGTGCCAGCAGTCTTCCGAACACTGAAGCTTTCTTT.